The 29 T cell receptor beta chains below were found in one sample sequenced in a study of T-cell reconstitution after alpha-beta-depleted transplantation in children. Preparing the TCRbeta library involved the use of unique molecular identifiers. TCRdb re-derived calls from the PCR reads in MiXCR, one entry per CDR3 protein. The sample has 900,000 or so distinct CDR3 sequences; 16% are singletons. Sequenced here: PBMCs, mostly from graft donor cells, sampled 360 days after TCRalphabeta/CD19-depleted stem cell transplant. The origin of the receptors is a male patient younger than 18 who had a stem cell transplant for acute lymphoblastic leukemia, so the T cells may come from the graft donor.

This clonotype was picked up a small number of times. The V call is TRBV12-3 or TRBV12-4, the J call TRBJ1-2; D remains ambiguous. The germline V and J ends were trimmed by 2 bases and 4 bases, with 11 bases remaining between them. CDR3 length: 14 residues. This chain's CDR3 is CASSLKVLPYGYTF. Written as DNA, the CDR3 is TGTGCCAGCAGTTTAAAGGTTCTGCCCTATGGCTACACCTTC.

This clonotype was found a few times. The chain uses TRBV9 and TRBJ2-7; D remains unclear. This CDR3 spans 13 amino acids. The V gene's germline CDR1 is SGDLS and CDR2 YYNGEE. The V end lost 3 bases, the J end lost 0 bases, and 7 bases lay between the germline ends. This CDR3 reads CASSAPDSYEQYF. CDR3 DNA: TGTGCCAGCAGCGCCCCCGACTCCTACGAGCAGTACTTC.

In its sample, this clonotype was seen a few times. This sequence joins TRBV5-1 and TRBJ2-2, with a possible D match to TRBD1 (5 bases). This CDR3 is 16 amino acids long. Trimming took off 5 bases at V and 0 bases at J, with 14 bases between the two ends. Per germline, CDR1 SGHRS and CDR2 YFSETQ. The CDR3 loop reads CASRSGKRANTGELFF. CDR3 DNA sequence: TGCGCCAGCAGATCAGGGAAAAGGGCGAACACCGGGGAGCTGTTTTTT.

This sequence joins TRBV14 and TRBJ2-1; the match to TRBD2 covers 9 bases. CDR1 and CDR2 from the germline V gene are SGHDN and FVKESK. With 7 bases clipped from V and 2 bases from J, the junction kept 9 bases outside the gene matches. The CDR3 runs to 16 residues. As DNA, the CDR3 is TGTGCCAGCAACTTGGGCGGGAGGGTCCCCTACAATGAGCAGTTCTTC. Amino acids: CASNLGGRVPYNEQFF.

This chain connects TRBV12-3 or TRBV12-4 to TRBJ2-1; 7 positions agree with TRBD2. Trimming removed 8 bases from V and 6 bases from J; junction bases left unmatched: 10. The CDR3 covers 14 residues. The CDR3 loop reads CASCRASGSNEQFF. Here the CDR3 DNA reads TGTGCCAGCTGCCGGGCTAGCGGTTCCAATGAGCAGTTCTTC.

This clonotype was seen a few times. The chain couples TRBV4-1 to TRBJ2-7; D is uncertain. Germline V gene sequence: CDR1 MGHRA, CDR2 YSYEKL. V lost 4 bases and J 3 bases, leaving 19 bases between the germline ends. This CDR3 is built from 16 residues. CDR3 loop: CASSLSVARVGYEQYF. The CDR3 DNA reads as TGCGCCAGCAGCCTATCAGTTGCCCGGGTTGGCTACGAGCAGTACTTC.

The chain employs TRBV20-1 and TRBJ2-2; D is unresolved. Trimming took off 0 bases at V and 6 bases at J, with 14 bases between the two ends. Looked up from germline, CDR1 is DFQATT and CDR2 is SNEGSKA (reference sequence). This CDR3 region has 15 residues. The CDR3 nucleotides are TGCAGTGCTAGAGATCCCCCCCAAGTGCCCGGGGAGCTGTTTTTT. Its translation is CSARDPPQVPGELFF.

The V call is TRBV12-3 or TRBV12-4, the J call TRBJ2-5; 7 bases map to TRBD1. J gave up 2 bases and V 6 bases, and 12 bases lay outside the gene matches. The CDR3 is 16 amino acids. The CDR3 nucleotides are TGTGCCAGCAGCCCAGGGGGTCATAGAGTGCAAGAGACCCAGTACTTC. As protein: CASSPGGHRVQETQYF.

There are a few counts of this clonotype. CDR3 sequence reads: CAISGQGNEQYF. CDR3 DNA sequence: TGTGCCATCAGCGGCCAGGGGAACGAGCAGTACTTC. The chain links TRBV10-3 to TRBJ2-7; maybe TRBD1 (6 bases). The germline V gene encodes CDR1 ENHRY and CDR2 SYGVKD. The V gene lost 6 bases and the J gene lost 5 bases, with 11 bases spanning the gap. The CDR3 spans 12 residues.

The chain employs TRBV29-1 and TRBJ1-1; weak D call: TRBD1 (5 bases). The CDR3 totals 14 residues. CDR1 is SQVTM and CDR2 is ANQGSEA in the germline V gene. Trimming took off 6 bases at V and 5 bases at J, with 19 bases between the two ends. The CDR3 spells CSVLFRDLSTEAFF. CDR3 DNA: TGCAGCGTCTTGTTTCGGGACCTTTCAACTGAAGCTTTCTTT.

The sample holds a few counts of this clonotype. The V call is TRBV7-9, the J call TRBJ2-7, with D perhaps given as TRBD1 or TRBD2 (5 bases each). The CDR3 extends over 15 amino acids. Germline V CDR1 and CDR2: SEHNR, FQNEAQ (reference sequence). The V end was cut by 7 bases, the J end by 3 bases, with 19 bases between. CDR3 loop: CASNPGELGVYEQYF. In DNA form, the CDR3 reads TGTGCCAGCAACCCTGGGGAGTTAGGGGTCTACGAGCAGTACTTC.

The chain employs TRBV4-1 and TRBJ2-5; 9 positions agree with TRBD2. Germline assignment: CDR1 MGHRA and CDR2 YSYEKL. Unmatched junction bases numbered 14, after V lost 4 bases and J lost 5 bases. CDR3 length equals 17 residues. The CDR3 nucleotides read TGCGCCAGCAGCCCCCGAAAGGTGTTAGCGGGAGTGGAGACCCAGTACTTC. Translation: CASSPRKVLAGVETQYF.

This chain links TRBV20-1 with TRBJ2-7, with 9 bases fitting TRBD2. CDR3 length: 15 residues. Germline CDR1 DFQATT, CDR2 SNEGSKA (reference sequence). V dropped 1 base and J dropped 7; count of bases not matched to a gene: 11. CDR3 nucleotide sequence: TGCAGTGCTAGAGTGATAGGGACTAGCTCCCTGGAGCAGTACTTC. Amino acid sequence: CSARVIGTSSLEQYF.

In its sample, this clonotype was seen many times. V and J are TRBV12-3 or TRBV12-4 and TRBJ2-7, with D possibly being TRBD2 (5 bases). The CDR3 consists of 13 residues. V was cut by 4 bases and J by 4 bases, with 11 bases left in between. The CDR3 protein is CASSYRGPYEQYF. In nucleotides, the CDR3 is TGTGCCAGCAGTTACCGAGGGCCGTACGAGCAGTACTTC.

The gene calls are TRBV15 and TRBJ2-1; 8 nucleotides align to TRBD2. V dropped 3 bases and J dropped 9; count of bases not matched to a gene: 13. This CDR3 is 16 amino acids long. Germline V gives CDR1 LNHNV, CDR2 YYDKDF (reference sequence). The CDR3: CATSRFTAGVGGEQFF. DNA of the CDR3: TGTGCCACCAGCAGGTTTACAGCGGGAGTGGGTGGTGAGCAGTTCTTC.

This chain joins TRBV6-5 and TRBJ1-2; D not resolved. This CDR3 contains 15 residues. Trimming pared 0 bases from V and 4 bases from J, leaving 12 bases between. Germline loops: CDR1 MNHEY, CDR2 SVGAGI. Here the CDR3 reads CASSYSGGSGYGYTF. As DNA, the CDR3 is TGTGCCAGCAGTTACTCGGGAGGGAGTGGCTATGGCTACACCTTC.

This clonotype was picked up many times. This CDR3 reads CAISTSGSTGELFF. The CDR3, as DNA: TGTGCCATCAGTACTAGCGGGAGTACCGGGGAGCTGTTTTTT. The J gene is TRBJ2-2, the V gene TRBV10-3; 11 positions agree with TRBD2. The V gene's germline CDR1 is ENHRY and CDR2 SYGVKD. The junction had 1 base not matched to a gene; V was cut back by 5 bases and J by 5 bases. The CDR3 is made up of 14 amino acids.

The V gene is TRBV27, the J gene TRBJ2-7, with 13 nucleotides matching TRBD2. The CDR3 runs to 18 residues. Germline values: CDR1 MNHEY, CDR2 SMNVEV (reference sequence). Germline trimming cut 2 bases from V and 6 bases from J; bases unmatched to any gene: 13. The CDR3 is CASSLIRTSGSESGEQYF. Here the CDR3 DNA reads TGTGCCAGCAGTTTAATTCGGACTAGCGGGAGTGAGTCGGGCGAGCAGTACTTC.

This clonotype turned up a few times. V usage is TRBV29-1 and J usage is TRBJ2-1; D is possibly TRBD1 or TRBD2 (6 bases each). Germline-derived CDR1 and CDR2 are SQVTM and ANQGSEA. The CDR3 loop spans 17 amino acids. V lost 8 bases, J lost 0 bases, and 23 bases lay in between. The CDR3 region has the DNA TGCAGCCTACTGGGAAAAAAAGGGGGGATCTCCTACAATGAGCAGTTCTTC. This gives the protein CSLLGKKGGISYNEQFF.

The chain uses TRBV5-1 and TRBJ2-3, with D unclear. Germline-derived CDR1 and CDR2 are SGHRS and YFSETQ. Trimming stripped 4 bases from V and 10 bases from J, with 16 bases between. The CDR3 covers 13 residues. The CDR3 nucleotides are TGCGCCAGCAGCGTAGACATTGGAACATCGCAGTATTTT. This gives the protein CASSVDIGTSQYF.

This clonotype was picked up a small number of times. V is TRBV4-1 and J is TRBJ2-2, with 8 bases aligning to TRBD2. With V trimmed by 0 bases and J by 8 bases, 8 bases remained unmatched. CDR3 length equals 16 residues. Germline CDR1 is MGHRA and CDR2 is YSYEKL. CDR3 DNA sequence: TGCGCCAGCAGCCAAGATTTGCGGGAGGCTGGGGGGGAGCTGTTTTTT. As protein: CASSQDLREAGGELFF.

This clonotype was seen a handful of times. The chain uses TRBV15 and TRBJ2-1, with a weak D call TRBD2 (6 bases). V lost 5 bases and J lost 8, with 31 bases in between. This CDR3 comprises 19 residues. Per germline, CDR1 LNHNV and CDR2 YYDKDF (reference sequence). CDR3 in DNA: TGTGCCACCAGCCCAAGAGGGAGGAAGGGAACGGGCCGAGGGGATGAGCAGTTCTTC. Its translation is CATSPRGRKGTGRGDEQFF.

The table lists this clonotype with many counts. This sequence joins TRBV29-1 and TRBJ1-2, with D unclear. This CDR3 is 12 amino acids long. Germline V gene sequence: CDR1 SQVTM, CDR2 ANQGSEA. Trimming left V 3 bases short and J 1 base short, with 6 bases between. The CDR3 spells CSVEMSNYGYTF. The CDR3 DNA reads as TGCAGCGTTGAGATGAGTAACTATGGCTACACCTTC.

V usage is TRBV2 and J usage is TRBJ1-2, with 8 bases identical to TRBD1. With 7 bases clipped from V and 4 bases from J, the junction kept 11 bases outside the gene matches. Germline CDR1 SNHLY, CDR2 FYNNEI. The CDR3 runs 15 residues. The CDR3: CASTQTGQEAYGYTF. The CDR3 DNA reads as TGTGCCAGCACCCAAACGGGACAGGAGGCCTATGGCTACACCTTC.

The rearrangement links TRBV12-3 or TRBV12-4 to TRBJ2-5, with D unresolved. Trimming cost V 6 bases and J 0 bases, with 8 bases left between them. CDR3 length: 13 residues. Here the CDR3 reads CASRFSYQETQYF. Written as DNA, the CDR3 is TGTGCCAGCAGGTTCTCGTACCAAGAGACCCAGTACTTC.

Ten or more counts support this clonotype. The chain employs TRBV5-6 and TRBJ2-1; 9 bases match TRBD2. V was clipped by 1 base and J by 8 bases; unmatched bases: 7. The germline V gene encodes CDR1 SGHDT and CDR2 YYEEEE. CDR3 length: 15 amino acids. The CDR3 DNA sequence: TGTGCCAGCAGCTTGTGGGTTAGCGGGAGTGATGAGCAGTTCTTC. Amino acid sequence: CASSLWVSGSDEQFF.

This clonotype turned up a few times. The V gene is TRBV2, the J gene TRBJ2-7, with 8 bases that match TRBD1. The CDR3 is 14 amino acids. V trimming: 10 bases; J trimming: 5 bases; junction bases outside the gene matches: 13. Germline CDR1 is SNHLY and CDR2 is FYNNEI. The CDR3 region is CATDGQGLRDEQYF. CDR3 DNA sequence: TGTGCCACCGACGGACAGGGCCTACGTGACGAGCAGTACTTC.

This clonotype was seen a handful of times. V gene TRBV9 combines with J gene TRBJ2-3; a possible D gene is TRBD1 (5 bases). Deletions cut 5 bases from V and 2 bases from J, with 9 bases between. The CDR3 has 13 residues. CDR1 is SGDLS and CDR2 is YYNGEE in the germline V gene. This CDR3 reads CASRTENTDTQYF. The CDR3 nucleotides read TGTGCCAGCAGGACAGAAAACACAGATACGCAGTATTTT.

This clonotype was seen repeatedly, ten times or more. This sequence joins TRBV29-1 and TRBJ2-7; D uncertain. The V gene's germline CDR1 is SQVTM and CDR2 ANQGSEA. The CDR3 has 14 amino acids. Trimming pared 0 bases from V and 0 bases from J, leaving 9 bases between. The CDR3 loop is CSVEDWADSYEQYF. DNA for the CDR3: TGCAGCGTTGAAGACTGGGCGGACTCCTACGAGCAGTACTTC.